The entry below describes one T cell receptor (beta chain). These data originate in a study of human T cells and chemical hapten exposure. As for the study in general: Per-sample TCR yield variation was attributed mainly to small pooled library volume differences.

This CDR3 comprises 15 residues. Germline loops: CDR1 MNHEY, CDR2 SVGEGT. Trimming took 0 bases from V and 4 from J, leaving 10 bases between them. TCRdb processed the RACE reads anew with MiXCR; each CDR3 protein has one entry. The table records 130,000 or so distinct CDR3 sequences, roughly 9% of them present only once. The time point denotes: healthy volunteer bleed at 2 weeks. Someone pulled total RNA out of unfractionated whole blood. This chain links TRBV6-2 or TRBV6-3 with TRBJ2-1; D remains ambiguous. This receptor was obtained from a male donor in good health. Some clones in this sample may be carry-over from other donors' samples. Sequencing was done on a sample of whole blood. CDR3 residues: CASSYSPGVYNEQFF. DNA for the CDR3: TGTGCCAGCAGTTACTCCCCCGGAGTTTACAATGAGCAGTTCTTC.